The 15 T cell receptor beta chains in this list originate from one sample, sequenced in a study of metastatic and nonmetastatic thyroid tumors. TCRdb reanalyzed the PCR reads via MiXCR. Of 20,000 to 30,000 clones in the sample, more than 25% are singletons; the top ten hold over 5%. All patients were untreated before thyroid surgery. Specimen: blood. The receptors shown here come from a female donor with papillary thyroid cancer or a benign thyroid nodule (not recorded which). Some clones in this sample may be carry-over from other donors' samples.

Points on this clone: The junction differs from germline at one of its ends, possibly a read error. The chain links TRBV5-1 to TRBJ2-1; D possibly uses TRBD1 or TRBD2 (5 bases each). Germline V gives CDR1 SGHRS, CDR2 YFSETQ. This CDR3 is built from 14 residues. In DNA, the CDR3 is TGCGCCAACAGCCCCCGGGACCGAAGTCATCGGCAGTTCTTC. This gives the protein CANSPRDRSHRQFF.

The chain is built from TRBV10-3 and TRBJ2-7, with 7 bases aligning to TRBD2. The trim removed 7 bases at V and 2 bases at J, leaving 8 bases unmatched. CDR3 length equals 14 residues. Germline assignment: CDR1 ENHRY and CDR2 SYGVKD. The CDR3 reads CAIKSTSDTYEQYF. CDR3 DNA sequence: TGTGCCATCAAATCAACTAGCGACACCTACGAGCAGTACTTC.

This chain links TRBV6-2 or TRBV6-3 with TRBJ2-3, with D possibly matching TRBD1 (6 bases). The germline gives CDR1 MNHEY, CDR2 SVGEGT. Deletions cut 11 bases from V and 2 bases from J, with 14 bases between. The CDR3 sequence is 13 residues long. The CDR3 sequence: CAARTVLTDTQYF. CDR3 bases: TGTGCCGCCCGGACAGTACTCACAGATACGCAGTATTTT.

With respect to this clone: One end of the junction fails to match germline, which may point to a read error. The CDR3, as DNA: TGTTCCAGCAGCTTATCTTCCAGGGCCGTCGGGGAGCTGTTTTTT. It is translated as CSSSLSSRAVGELFF. The chain has TRBV7-9 and TRBJ2-2; perhaps TRBD1 as D (5 bases). The CDR3 sequence is 15 residues long. Germline V gene sequence: CDR1 SEHNR, CDR2 FQNEAQ (reference sequence).

Within the sample, this clone is medium-sized. The genes are TRBV6-1 and TRBJ2-7; D perhaps matches TRBD1 (7 bases). Looked up from germline, CDR1 is MNHNS and CDR2 is SASEGT. Trimming removed 5 bases from V and 4 bases from J, with 12 bases in between. The CDR3 consists of 13 residues. CDR3 in amino acids: CASSIQGRYEQYF. CDR3 sequence (DNA): TGTGCCAGCAGTATACAGGGGAGGTACGAGCAGTACTTC.

This clone was counted at least ten times. CDR3 sequence: CASSLDTGELFF. The CDR3 DNA follows: TGTGCCAGCAGCCTAGACACCGGGGAGCTGTTTTTT. The rearrangement joins TRBV2 to TRBJ2-2; no reliable D call. Germline V gene sequence: CDR1 SNHLY, CDR2 FYNNEI. Trimming pared 6 bases from V and 3 bases from J, leaving 5 bases between. This CDR3 contains 12 residues.

The sample holds one count of this clone. The chain uses TRBV20-1 and TRBJ2-5; D gene ambiguous. The V end was cut by 8 bases, the J end by 5 bases, with 18 bases between. Germline V lookup: CDR1 DFQATT, CDR2 SNEGSKA (reference sequence). CDR3 length equals 13 residues. The CDR3 region is CSSYITRRETQYF. The CDR3 DNA is TGCAGTTCTTATATAACTCGACGGGAGACCCAGTACTTC.

This sequence joins TRBV6-2 or TRBV6-3 and TRBJ2-5; 10 bases are shared with TRBD1. CDR3 size: 13 residues. V was pared by 7 bases and J by 5 bases, with 4 bases of the junction left unmatched. Germline assignment: CDR1 MNHEY and CDR2 SVGEGT. DNA for the CDR3: TGTGCCAGCACTGGACAGGGGGGTGAGACCCAGTACTTC. It encodes CASTGQGGETQYF.

This clone was detected many times. The CDR3 sequence is CASSQQGEKLFF. The CDR3 coding sequence is TGCGCCAGCAGCCAACAGGGAGAAAAACTGTTTTTT. The chain recombines TRBV5-1 with TRBJ1-4, with a weak D call TRBD1 (6 bases). Per germline, CDR1 SGHRS and CDR2 YFSETQ. The CDR3 is 12 residues long. V was pared by 4 bases and J by 8 bases, with 9 bases between.

This clone has at least ten counts. The identical CDR3 is also encoded by other nucleotide sequences in the sample. V gene TRBV9 combines with J gene TRBJ2-3, with TRBD2 matching 12 bases. CDR3 length: 13 amino acids. The V gene's germline CDR1 is SGDLS and CDR2 YYNGEE. J was trimmed by 4 bases and V by 7 bases; bases with no gene match: 1. CDR3 region: CASGLAGSDTQYF. The CDR3 DNA sequence: TGTGCCAGCGGACTAGCGGGATCAGATACGCAGTATTTT.

This clone was detected ten times or more. The J gene is TRBJ2-3, the V gene TRBV19, with TRBD2 as a possible D gene (5 bases). CDR3 size: 12 residues. V was pared by 6 bases and J by 4 bases, with 8 bases between. The germline gives CDR1 LNHDA, CDR2 SQIVND (reference sequence). The CDR3 DNA follows: TGTGCCAGTAGCCCGGGGTCAGATACGCAGTATTTT. Translated, it gives CASSPGSDTQYF.

This clone was observed at least ten times. The chain recombines TRBV11-2 with TRBJ1-4; D not certain. Per the germline V gene, CDR1 is SGHAT and CDR2 is FQNNGV. The germline V and J ends were trimmed by 4 bases and 2 bases, with 11 bases remaining between them. This CDR3 is 15 amino acids long. The CDR3 loop reads CASSSVSLTNEKLFF. CDR3 nucleotides: TGTGCCAGCAGCTCGGTTTCACTTACTAATGAAAAACTGTTTTTT.

This clone has ten or more counts. V is TRBV18 and J is TRBJ1-4; D may be TRBD1 (5 bases). Deletions cut 3 bases from V and 4 bases from J, with 12 bases between. Germline V gene lookup returns CDR1 KGHSH and CDR2 LQKENI. CDR3 length: 15 amino acids. CDR3 sequence reads: CASSPGGADNEKLFF. CDR3 sequence (DNA): TGTGCCAGCTCACCGGGAGGGGCCGATAATGAAAAACTGTTTTTT. Based on the CDR3 plus reference TRBV18 and TRBJ1-4, the full variable domain is NAGVMQNPRHLVRRRGQEARLRCSPMKGHSHVYWYRQLPEEGLKFMVYLQKENIIDESGMPKERFSAEFPKEGPSILRIQQVVRGDSAAYFCASSPGGADNEKLFFGSGTQLSVL.

In this sample, this clone turned up many times. A read error may produce the germline difference seen at one junction end. The V and J genes are TRBV7-8 and TRBJ2-5; 11 positions agree with TRBD2. The CDR3 extends over 19 amino acids. The V gene's germline CDR1 is SGHVS and CDR2 FQNEAQ. The CDR3 coding sequence is TGTGCCAGCAACTTACGGGACGGACTAGCGGGCGCCAACCAAGAGACCCAGTACTTC. It codes for CASNLRDGLAGANQETQYF.

This clone showed up many times. A read error may explain this, as a much larger clone is one base away. CDR3 DNA: TGTGCCGGCACCAAGGGACAGGGGGACGCTGAAGCTTTCTTT. It encodes CAGTKGQGDAEAFF. This sequence joins TRBV25-1 and TRBJ1-1; TRBD1 matches 11 bases. The V gene's germline CDR1 is MGHDK and CDR2 SYGVNS. The CDR3 spans 14 residues. The ends lost 11 bases at V and 6 bases at J; junction bases unmatched: 11.